These T cell receptor beta chains were read from a single sample in a study of long-term antiretroviral therapy in people with HIV. Sequencing was performed with immunoSEQ multiplex PCR; in TCRdb, only in-frame clones are kept and a portion is missing. The sample lists fewer than 40,000 clones, about 85% occurring once. This specimen was unsorted PBMCs, taken 3.1 years after starting antiretroviral therapy. These receptors were obtained from a woman aged 45 to 65 with HIV. Each CDR3 is given with its conserved first and last residue. Each record gives: D gene, V gene, clone size, J gene, CDR3 protein. A D gene is named only where the DNA matches it firmly. Expanded clones get a size class; other rows say once, few or many, or leave the size out.

d_gene: NA; v_gene: TRBV6-5; abundance: NA; j_gene: TRBJ2-5; CDR3aa: CATQRTLQETQYF
d_gene: NA; v_gene: TRBV10-3; abundance: few; j_gene: TRBJ2-3; CDR3aa: CAISEKRGVTDTQYF
d_gene: NA; v_gene: TRBV10-3; abundance: NA; j_gene: TRBJ2-7; CDR3aa: CAISEGKPSYEQYF
d_gene: NA; v_gene: TRBV7-3; abundance: NA; j_gene: TRBJ2-5; CDR3aa: CASSLRFTGQRETQYF
d_gene: NA; v_gene: TRBV5-6; abundance: NA; j_gene: TRBJ1-2; CDR3aa: CASSRDSRNYGYTF
d_gene: NA; v_gene: TRBV5-4; abundance: NA; j_gene: TRBJ1-2; CDR3aa: CASSLDGSIYGYTF
d_gene: NA; v_gene: TRBV27; abundance: NA; j_gene: TRBJ1-1; CDR3aa: CASRFYMNTEAFF
d_gene: TRBD1; v_gene: TRBV2; abundance: NA; j_gene: TRBJ1-2; CDR3aa: CASTQGTGSNYGYTF
d_gene: NA; v_gene: TRBV2; abundance: NA; j_gene: TRBJ1-3; CDR3aa: CASKPAGYGNTIYF
d_gene: NA; v_gene: TRBV5-1; abundance: NA; j_gene: TRBJ1-2; CDR3aa: CASSLLSAVDGYTF
d_gene: TRBD2; v_gene: TRBV4-1; abundance: NA; j_gene: TRBJ2-5; CDR3aa: CASSQGPAGDQETQYF
d_gene: TRBD1; v_gene: TRBV4-3; abundance: NA; j_gene: TRBJ2-3; CDR3aa: CASSQDLRQGRDTDTQYF
d_gene: NA; v_gene: TRBV7-2; abundance: NA; j_gene: TRBJ1-2; CDR3aa: CASSLNFGDDYGYTF
d_gene: NA; v_gene: TRBV30; abundance: NA; j_gene: TRBJ1-5; CDR3aa: CAWSLLDNQPQHF
d_gene: NA; v_gene: TRBV19; abundance: NA; j_gene: TRBJ2-6; CDR3aa: CASSESGANVLTF
d_gene: NA; v_gene: TRBV19; abundance: NA; j_gene: TRBJ2-2; CDR3aa: CASSRRGGENTGELFF
d_gene: NA; v_gene: TRBV25-1; abundance: few; j_gene: TRBJ1-1; CDR3aa: CASNTGTEAFF
d_gene: NA; v_gene: TRBV5-1; abundance: NA; j_gene: TRBJ2-7; CDR3aa: CASSPGAGGYEQYF
d_gene: TRBD2; v_gene: TRBV29-1; abundance: NA; j_gene: TRBJ2-2; CDR3aa: CSVASGGNTGELFF
d_gene: NA; v_gene: TRBV7-2; abundance: NA; j_gene: TRBJ2-5; CDR3aa: CASSFGGRGGETQYF
d_gene: NA; v_gene: TRBV5-1; abundance: NA; j_gene: TRBJ1-1; CDR3aa: CASSFADNTEAFF
d_gene: NA; v_gene: TRBV7-2; abundance: few; j_gene: TRBJ2-2; CDR3aa: CASSAGASNTGELFF
d_gene: TRBD2; v_gene: TRBV5-6; abundance: medium-sized; j_gene: TRBJ2-7; CDR3aa: CASSWEGGPYEQYF
d_gene: TRBD1; v_gene: TRBV30; abundance: NA; j_gene: TRBJ1-3; CDR3aa: CAWSADREIGNTIYF
d_gene: NA; v_gene: TRBV27; abundance: NA; j_gene: TRBJ1-2; CDR3aa: CASSRGDYGYTF
d_gene: NA; v_gene: TRBV5-8; abundance: NA; j_gene: TRBJ1-5; CDR3aa: CASSFGLNQPQHF
d_gene: TRBD1; v_gene: TRBV27; abundance: NA; j_gene: TRBJ2-6; CDR3aa: CASSIMGQSSGANVLTF
d_gene: NA; v_gene: TRBV7-2; abundance: NA; j_gene: TRBJ2-7; CDR3aa: CASSLDASSYEQYF
d_gene: TRBD1; v_gene: TRBV7-8; abundance: NA; j_gene: TRBJ1-1; CDR3aa: CASSWTGQGGTEAFF
d_gene: NA; v_gene: TRBV25-1; abundance: once; j_gene: TRBJ1-2; CDR3aa: CASSESGDAWSYTF
d_gene: TRBD1; v_gene: TRBV11-2; abundance: NA; j_gene: TRBJ1-6; CDR3aa: CASSLRTGDNSPLHF
d_gene: NA; v_gene: TRBV4-1; abundance: NA; j_gene: TRBJ2-7; CDR3aa: CASSPSGVVQSSYEQYF